The clone carrying this TCR beta chain was seen a handful of times. The antigen is undetermined. Method: immunoSEQ multiplex PCR; TCRdb's copy keeps in-frame clones and lacks some. The sample has under 4,500 clones, roughly 69% seen once; the top ten hold approximately 49%. Only cases whose brain tissue showed the highest T cell transcript signatures were sequenced. The data originate from a study of brain T cells in children with intractable seizures. Study results and limitations: Among the top 50 brain clones were public and private clonotypes. Pre-surgery blood may have been undersampled, hiding some clones. HCMV serostatus was not known, and viral specificity came from CDR3 similarity only.

The CDR3 is 15 residues long. J lost 0 bases, V lost 4 bases, and 3 bases had no gene match. The germline V gene encodes CDR1 LNHNV and CDR2 YYDKDF (reference sequence). The gene calls are TRBV15 and TRBJ1-3, with 7 nucleotides matching TRBD1. The source was resected brain tissue, collected at surgery. The TCR was taken from a girl aged 2 to 10 with Rasmussen encephalitis and intractable seizures. The DNA for the CDR3 is TGTGCCACCAGCACGGGACAGTTCTCTGGAAACACCATATATTTT. Its protein product is CATSTGQFSGNTIYF.